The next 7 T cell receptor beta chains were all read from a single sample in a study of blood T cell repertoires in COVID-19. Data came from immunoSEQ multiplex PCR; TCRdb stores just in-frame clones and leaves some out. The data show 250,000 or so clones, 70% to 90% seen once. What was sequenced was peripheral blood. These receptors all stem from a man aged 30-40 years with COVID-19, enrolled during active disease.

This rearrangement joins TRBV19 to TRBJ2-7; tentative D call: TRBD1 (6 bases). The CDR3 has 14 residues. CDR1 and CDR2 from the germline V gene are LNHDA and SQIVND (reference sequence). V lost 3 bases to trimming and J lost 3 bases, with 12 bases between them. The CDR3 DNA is TGTGCCAGTAGTATTGTGGGACACCACTACGAGCAGTACTTC. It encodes CASSIVGHHYEQYF.

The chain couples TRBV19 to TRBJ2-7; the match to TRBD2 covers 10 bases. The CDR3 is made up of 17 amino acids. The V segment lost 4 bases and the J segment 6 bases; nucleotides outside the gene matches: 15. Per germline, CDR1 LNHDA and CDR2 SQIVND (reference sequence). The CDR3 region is CASSRASGSFRMFEQYF. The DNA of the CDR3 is TGTGCCAGTAGTAGGGCTAGCGGGAGTTTTCGGATGTTCGAGCAGTACTTC.

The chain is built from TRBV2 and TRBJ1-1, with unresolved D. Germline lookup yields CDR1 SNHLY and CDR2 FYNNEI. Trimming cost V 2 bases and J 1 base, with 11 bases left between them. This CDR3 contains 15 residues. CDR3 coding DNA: TGTGCCAGCAGTGAAACCGGACGGGAGAACACTGAAGCTTTCTTT. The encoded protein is CASSETGRENTEAFF.

The CDR3 DNA sequence: TGTGCCAGCAGCTTAGTACGCAGGGGGCGTTACGAGCAGTACTTC. Its protein product is CASSLVRRGRYEQYF. This sequence joins TRBV11-2 and TRBJ2-7; TRBD1 aligns across 8 bases. J was trimmed by 4 bases and V by 1 base; bases with no gene match: 6. The CDR3 sequence is 15 residues long. CDR1 and CDR2 from the germline V gene are SGHAT and FQNNGV.

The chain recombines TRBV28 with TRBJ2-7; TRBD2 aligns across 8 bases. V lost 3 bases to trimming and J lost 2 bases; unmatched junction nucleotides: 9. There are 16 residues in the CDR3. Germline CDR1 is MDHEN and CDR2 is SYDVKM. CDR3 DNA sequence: TGTGCCAGCAGTTTTGGGGGCGGGGGGTCGCCCTACGAGCAGTACTTC. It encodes CASSFGGGGSPYEQYF.

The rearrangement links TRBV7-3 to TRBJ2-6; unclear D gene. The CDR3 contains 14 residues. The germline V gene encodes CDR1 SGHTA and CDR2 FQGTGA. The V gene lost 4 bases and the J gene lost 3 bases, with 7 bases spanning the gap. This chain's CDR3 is CASSSIGGANVLTF. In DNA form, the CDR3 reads TGTGCCAGCAGCTCTATCGGTGGGGCCAACGTCCTGACTTTC.

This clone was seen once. The CDR3 sequence: CASSLGGGRGDTQYF. The CDR3 DNA sequence: TGTGCCAGCAGTTTAGGGGGCGGGAGGGGAGATACGCAGTATTTT. V usage is TRBV28 and J usage is TRBJ2-3, with 9 bases matching TRBD2. Germline V gene sequence: CDR1 MDHEN, CDR2 SYDVKM. V lost 2 bases and J lost 5; bases outside the gene matches: 5. The CDR3 covers 15 residues. The entire variable domain, with the rest obtained from reference TRBV28 and TRBJ2-3, is as follows: DVKVTQSSRYLVKRTGEKVFLECVQDMDHENMFWYRQDPGLGLRLIYFSYDVKMKEKGDIPEGYSVSREKKERFSLILESASTNQTSMYLCASSLGGGRGDTQYFGPGTRLTVL.